The T cell receptor (beta chain) under discussion was sequenced for a study of breast tumors, draining lymph nodes, adjacent tissues. Findings and caveats of the study: The lymph node origin of tumor T cells was framed as consistent with a hypothesis, not demonstrated.

Ten or more counts support this clonotype. Its antigen is unidentified. Breast cancer patients provided tissue from their axillary draining lymph nodes. In germline, CDR1 is MDHEN, CDR2 SYDVKM. V dropped 7 bases and J dropped 0 bases, with 10 bases sitting between them. The CDR3 runs 15 residues. One entry per CDR3 protein results from TCRdb running MiXCR on the multiplex PCR reads. This sample has more than 80,000 distinct CDR3 sequences; about 30% occur once, and the top ten carry approximately 5.3%. The clonotype originates from a female donor with breast cancer. Some clones in this sample may be carry-over from other donors' samples. Sample: axillary lymph node tissue. The rearrangement uses TRBV28 and TRBJ1-6; D remains ambiguous. The CDR3 reads CASTDSSSYNSPLHF. CDR3 nucleotide sequence: TGTGCCAGCACAGATTCTTCCTCCTATAATTCACCCCTCCACTTT.